This TCR beta chain emerged from a study of blood T cell repertoires in COVID-19. Turning to the study itself: PBMCs, B-cell-depleted T cells, or T cells were the source of the cDNA or gDNA that made up the material.

The CDR3 extends over 16 amino acids. From germline, CDR1 is SGHRS and CDR2 YFSETQ. The ends lost 0 bases at V and 5 bases at J; junction bases unmatched: 5. Authors' methods: Estimation of nucleated cell counts was performed using reference gene primer amplification. Sequencing used immunoSEQ multiplex PCR; TCRdb keeps in-frame clones, though not all of them. The DNA was the basis for D and trimming; V, J and clone size are from that table. This sample has 65,000 to 90,000 clones; 91% occur once, and the top ten carry under 6.5%. Material for sequencing was peripheral blood. The origin of this receptor is a human donor in a cohort sampled during active COVID-19. The chain has TRBV5-1 and TRBJ2-5; 12 positions agree with TRBD2. The CDR3 region is CASSLAASGGVETQYF. The CDR3 bases are TGCGCCAGCAGCTTGGCTGCTAGCGGGGGGGTGGAGACCCAGTACTTC. The entire variable domain, with the rest obtained from reference TRBV5-1 and TRBJ2-5, is as follows: KAGVTQTPRYLIKTRGQQVTLSCSPISGHRSVSWYQQTPGQGLQFLFEYFSETQRNKGNFPGRFSGRQFSNSRSEMNVSTLELGDSALYLCASSLAASGGVETQYFGPGTRLLVL.